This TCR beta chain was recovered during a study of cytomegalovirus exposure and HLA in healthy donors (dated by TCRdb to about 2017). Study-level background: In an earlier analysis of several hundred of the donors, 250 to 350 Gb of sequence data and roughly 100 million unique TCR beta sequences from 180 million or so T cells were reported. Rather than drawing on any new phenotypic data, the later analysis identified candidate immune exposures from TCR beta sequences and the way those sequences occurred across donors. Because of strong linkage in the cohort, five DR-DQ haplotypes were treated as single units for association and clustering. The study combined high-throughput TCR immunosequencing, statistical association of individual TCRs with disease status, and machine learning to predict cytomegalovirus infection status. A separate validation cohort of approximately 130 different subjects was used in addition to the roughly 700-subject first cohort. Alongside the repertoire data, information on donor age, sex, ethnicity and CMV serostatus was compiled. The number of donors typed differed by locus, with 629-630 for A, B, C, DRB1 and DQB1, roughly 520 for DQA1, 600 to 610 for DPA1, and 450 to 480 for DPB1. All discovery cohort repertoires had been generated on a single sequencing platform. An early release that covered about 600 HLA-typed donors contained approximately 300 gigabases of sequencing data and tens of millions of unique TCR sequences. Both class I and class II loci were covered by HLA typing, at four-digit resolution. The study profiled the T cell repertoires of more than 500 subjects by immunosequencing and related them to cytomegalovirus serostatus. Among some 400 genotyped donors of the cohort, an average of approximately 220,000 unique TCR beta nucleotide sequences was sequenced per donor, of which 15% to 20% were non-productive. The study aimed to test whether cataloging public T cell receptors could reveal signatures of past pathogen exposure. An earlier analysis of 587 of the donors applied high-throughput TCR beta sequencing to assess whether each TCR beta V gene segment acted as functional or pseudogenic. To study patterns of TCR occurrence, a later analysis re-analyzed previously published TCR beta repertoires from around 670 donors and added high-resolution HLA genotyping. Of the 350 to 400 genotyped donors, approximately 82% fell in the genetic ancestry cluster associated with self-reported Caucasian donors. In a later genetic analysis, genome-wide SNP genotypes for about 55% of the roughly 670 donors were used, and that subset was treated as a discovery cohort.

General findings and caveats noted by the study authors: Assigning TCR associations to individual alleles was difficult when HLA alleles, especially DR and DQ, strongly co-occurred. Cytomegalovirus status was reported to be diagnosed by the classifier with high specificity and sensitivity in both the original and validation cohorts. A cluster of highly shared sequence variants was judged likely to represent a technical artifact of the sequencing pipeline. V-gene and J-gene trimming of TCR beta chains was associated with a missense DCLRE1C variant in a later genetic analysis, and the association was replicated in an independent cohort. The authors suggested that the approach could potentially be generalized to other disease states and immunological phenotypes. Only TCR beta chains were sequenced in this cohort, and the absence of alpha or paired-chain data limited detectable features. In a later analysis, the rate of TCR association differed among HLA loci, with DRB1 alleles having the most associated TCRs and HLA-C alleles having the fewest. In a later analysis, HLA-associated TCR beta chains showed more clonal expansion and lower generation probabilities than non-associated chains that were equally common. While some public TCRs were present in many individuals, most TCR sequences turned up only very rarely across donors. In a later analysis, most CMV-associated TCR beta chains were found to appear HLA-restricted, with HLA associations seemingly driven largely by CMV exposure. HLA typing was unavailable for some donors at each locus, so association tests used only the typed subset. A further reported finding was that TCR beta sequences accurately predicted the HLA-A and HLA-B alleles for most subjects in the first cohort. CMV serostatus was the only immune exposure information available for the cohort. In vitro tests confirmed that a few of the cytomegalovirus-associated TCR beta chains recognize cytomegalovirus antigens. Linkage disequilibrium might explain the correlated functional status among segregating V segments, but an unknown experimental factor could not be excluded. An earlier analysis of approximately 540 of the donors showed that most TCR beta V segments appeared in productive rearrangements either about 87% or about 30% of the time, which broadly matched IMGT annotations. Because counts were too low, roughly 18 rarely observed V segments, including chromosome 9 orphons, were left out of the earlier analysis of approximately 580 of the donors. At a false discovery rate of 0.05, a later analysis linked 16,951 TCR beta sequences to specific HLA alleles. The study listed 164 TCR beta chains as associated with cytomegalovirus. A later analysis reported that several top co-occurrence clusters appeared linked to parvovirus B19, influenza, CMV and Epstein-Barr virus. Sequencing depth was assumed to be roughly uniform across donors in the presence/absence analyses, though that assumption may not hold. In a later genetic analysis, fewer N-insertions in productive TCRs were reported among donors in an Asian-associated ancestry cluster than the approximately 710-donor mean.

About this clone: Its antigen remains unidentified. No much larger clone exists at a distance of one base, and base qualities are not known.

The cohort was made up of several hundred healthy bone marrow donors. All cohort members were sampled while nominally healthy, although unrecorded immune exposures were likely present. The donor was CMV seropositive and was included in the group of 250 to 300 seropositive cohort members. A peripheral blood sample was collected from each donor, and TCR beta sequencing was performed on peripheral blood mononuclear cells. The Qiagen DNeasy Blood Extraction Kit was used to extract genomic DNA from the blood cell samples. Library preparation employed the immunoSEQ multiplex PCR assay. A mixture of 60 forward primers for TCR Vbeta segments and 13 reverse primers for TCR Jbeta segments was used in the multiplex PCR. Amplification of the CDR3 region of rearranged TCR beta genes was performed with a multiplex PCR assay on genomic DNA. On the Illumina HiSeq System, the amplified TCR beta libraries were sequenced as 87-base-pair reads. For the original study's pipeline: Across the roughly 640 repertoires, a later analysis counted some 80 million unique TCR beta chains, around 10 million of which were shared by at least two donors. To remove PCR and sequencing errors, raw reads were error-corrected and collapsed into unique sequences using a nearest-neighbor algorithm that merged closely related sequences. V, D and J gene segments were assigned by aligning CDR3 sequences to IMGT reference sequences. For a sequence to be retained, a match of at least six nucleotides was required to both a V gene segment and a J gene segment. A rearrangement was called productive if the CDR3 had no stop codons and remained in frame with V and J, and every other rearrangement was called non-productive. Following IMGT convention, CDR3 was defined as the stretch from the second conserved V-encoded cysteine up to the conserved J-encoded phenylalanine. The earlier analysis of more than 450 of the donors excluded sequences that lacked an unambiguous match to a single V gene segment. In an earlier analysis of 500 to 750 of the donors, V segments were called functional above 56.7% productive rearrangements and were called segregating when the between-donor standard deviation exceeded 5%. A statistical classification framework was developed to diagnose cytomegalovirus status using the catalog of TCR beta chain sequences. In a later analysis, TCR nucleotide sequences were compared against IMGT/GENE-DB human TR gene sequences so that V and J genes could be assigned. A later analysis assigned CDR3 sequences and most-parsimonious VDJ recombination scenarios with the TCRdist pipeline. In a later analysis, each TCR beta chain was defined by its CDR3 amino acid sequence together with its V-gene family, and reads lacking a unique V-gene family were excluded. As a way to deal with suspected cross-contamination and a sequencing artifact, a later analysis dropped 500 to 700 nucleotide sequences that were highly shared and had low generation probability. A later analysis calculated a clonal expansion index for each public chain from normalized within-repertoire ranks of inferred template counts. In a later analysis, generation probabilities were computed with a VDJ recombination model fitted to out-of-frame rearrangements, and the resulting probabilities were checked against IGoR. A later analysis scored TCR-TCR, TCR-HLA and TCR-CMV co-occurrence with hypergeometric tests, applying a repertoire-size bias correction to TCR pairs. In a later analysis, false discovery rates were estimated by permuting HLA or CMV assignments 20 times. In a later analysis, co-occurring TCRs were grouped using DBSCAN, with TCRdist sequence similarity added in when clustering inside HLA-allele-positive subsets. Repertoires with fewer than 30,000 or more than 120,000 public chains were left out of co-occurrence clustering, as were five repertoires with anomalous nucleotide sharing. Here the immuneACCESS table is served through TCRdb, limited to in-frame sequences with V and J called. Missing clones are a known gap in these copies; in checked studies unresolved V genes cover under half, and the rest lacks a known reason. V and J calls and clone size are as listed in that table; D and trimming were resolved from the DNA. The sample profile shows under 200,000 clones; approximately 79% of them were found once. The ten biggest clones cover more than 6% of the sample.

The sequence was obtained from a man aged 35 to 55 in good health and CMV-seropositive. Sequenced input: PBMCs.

The bases read TGTGCCAGCAGCTACCGGACACCCATCGGCTACACCTTC. Its product reads: CASSYRTPIGYTF. The chain joins TRBV5-8 to TRBJ1-2, with TRBD1 tentatively as D gene (5 bases match). CDR1 and CDR2 were assigned from the germline V gene as SGHTS and YDEGEE. Trimming takes 3 bases from V and 8 bases from J, and the germline ends sit 14 bases apart. CDR3 length: 13 amino acids, cysteine to phenylalanine. Only the CDR3 DNA is retained, 39 bases long and in frame from the first base.